This paragraph covers one T cell receptor (beta chain) sequence. The antigen is unknown. The data are from a study of radiation and T cells in renal cell carcinoma. Study-level results: In blood, top tumor clones expanded by 2 weeks, shrinking by 4. Pretreatment tumor biopsies were lacking, so baseline clonotypes are unknown.

Noted time point: baseline pretreatment blood. Documented treatment: 15 Gy SBRT to primary tumor, nephrectomy 4 weeks later. Radiation-treated patients gave blood at baseline, week 2 and week 4. This renal cell carcinoma was of the clear cell type. Produced via immunoSEQ multiplex PCR; TCRdb's table is partial and in-frame only. This table has about 130,000 clones, roughly 84% appearing once. This CDR3 is 14 amino acids long. Germline V lookup: CDR1 SGHTS, CDR2 YDEGEE. The junction had 6 bases not matched to a gene; V was cut back by 5 bases and J by 7 bases. The chain carries TRBV5-8 and TRBJ1-6, with 7 bases matching TRBD1. The sample here was blood, taken from a patient whose treatment included radiotherapy and nephrectomy. The origin of this receptor is a woman in her 50s with renal cell carcinoma. CDR3 loop: CASRSGQRNSPLHF. The DNA of the CDR3 is TGTGCCAGCAGATCGGGACAGAGAAATTCACCCCTCCACTTT. The variable domain in full, with the rest retrieved from reference TRBV5-8 and TRBJ1-6, is EAGVTQSPTHLIKTRGQQATLRCSPISGHTSVYWYQQALGLGLQFLLWYDEGEERNRGNFPPRFSGRQFPNYSSELNVNALELEDSALYLCASRSGQRNSPLHFGNGTRLTVT.